The entry below describes one TCR beta chain. In its sample, this clonotype was seen a few times. It lacks a known antigen. No much larger clonotype is one base removed from it; base qualities were not supplied. Peripheral blood CD8+ and CD4+ T cells from healthy donors, Susac syndrome patients and multiple sclerosis patients were profiled by high-throughput TCR beta sequencing. Treatment-naive patients with stable or active relapsing-remitting disease fulfilling revised McDonald criteria were used as multiple sclerosis controls. Bulk CD8+ and CD4+ T cells were purified by magnetic negative isolation, whereas CD8+ TEMRA cells were enriched by FACS. Blood was collected in EDTA tubes and processed within 24 hours, with PBMCs isolated through density gradient centrifugation. PBMCs intended for TCR sequencing were cryopreserved in liquid nitrogen and were subsequently thawed in a 37 degrees C water bath. Purity of sorted or isolated CD4+, CD8+ and CD8+ TEMRA cells was at least 90%.

From V the trimming removes 3 bases and from J it removes 1 base, while the gene matches leave 8 bases of the junction unaccounted for. The CDR3, from cysteine to phenylalanine, totals 17 residues. The only DNA kept is the CDR3, 51 bases in frame from the first base. As encoded in the germline V gene, CDR1 is LGHNA while CDR2 is YNFKEQ. These data originate in a study of CD8 T cells in Susac syndrome (dated by TCRdb to the late 2010s). Background on the whole study: Whether CD8+ T cell activation and differentiation in Susac syndrome was antigen driven was tested using repertoire sequencing. CD8+ T cell repertoire clonality was compared between approximately 12 healthy donors, approximately 14 Susac syndrome patients and 15 multiple sclerosis patients.

Paper-wide results and their limitations: The number of individuals in the TCR sequencing and HLA analysis was acknowledged as relatively small.

RNA was extracted using the RNeasy kit, and 0.5 to 1 microgram was reverse transcribed with random hexamers. TCR beta CDR3 regions were amplified with the immunoSEQ multiplex PCR assay covering 54 Vbeta and 13 Jbeta segments. To correct PCR amplification bias, a synthetic template baseline was used for both primer optimization and computational correction. The published analysis was carried out like this. Reads were annotated to V, D and J genes according to IMGT and were analyzed with immunoSEQ Analyzer, with only productive sequences retained. Clonality was calculated as one minus the Shannon entropy normalized by log2 of the number of productive unique sequences. For each patient and control, public and private clones were evaluated among the 100 most prevalent clones. Susac-specific clones were defined as absent from healthy and MS cohorts, around 970 published viral clones and other ImmuneACCESS disease sequences. TCRdb itself trimmed the public reads at Q25 with fastp, ran MiXCR and retained productive beta chains. Duplicate CDR3 protein sequences are folded into a single record with the most common DNA and genes. TCRdb's processing, not the authors', yielded these V and J calls. Here the sample has around 270,000 distinct CDR3 sequences; approximately 91% occur a single time. The ten biggest clones cover approximately 0.2% of the sample.

The receptor was derived from a human donor with multiple sclerosis. The specimen sequenced was CD8+ T cells from PBMCs. The sequence links TRBV4-2 to TRBJ2-5, with 10 junctional bases fitting TRBD2. The CDR3: CASSHPSGTSVQETQYF. The nucleotide sequence is given as TGTGCCAGCAGCCACCCCTCCGGGACTAGCGTCCAAGAGACCCAGTACTTC.